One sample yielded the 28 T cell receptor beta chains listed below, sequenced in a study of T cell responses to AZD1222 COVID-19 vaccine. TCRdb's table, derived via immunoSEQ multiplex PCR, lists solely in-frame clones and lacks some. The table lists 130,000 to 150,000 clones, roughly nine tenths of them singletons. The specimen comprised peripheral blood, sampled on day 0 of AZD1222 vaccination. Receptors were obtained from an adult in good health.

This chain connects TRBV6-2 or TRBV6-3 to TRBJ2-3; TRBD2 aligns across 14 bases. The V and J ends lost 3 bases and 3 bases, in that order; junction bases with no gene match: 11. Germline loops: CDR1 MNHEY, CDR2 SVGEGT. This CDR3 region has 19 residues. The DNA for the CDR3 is TGTGCCAGCAGTTATGATGGGACTAGCGGGAGTGTATCGACAGATACGCAGTATTTT. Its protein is CASSYDGTSGSVSTDTQYF.

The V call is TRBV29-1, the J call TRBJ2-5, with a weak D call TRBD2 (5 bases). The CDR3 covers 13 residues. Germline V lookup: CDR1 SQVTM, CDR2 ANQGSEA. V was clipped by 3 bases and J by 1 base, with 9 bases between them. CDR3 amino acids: CSVEFGIQETQYF. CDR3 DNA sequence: TGCAGCGTTGAGTTCGGGATCCAAGAGACCCAGTACTTC. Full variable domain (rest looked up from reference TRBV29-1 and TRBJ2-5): SAVISQKPSRDICQRGTSLTIQCQVDSQVTMMFWYRQQPGQSLTLIATANQGSEATYESGFVIDKFPISRPNLTFSTLTVSNMSPEDSSIYLCSVEFGIQETQYFGPGTRLLVL.

Here the CDR3 DNA reads TGTGCCAGCAGCCCAAGGGACGGGACTGAAGCTTTCTTT. As protein: CASSPRDGTEAFF. This sequence joins TRBV11-3 and TRBJ1-1, with D possibly matching TRBD1 (5 bases). This CDR3 spans 13 amino acids. CDR1 and CDR2 from the germline V gene are SGHNT and YENEEA. Trimming took off 5 bases at V and 5 bases at J, with 12 bases between the two ends. Using reference TRBV11-3 and TRBJ1-1 for the parts outside the CDR3, the full variable domain is EAGVVQSPRYKIIEKKQPVAFWCNPISGHNTLYWYLQNLGQGPELLIRYENEEAVDDSQLPKDRFSAERLKGVDSTLKIQPAELGDSAVYLCASSPRDGTEAFFGQGTRLTVV.

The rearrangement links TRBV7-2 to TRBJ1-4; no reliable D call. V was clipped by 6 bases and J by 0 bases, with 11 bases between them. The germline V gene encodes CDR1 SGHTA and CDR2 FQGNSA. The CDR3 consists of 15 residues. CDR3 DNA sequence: TGTGCCAGCAGACTCGGACTGGCAACTAATGAAAAACTGTTTTTT. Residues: CASRLGLATNEKLFF.

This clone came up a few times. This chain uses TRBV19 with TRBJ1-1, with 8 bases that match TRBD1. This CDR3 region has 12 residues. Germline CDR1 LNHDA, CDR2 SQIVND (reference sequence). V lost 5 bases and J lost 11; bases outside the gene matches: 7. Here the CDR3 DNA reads TGTGCCAGTAGTCCGAGGACAGGGTATGCTTTCTTT. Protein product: CASSPRTGYAFF. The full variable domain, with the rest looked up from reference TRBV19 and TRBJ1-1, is DGGITQSPKYLFRKEGQNVTLSCEQNLNHDAMYWYRQDPGQGLRLIYYSQIVNDFQKGDIAEGYSVSREKKESFPLTVTSAQKNPTAFYLCASSPRTGYAFFGQGTRLTVV.

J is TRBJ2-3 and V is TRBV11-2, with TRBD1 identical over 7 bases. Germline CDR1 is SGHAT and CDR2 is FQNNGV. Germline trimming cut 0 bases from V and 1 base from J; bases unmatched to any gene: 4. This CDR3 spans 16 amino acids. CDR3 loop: CASSLDPGQGTDTQYF. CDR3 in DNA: TGTGCCAGCAGCTTAGATCCTGGACAGGGCACAGATACGCAGTATTTT.

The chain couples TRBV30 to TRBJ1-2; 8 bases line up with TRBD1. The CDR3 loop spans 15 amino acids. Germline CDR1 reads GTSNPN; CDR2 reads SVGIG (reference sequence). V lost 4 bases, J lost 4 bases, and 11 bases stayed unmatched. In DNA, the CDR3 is TGTGCCTGGACCGGGGACAGGCTCGGCGTCTATGGCTACACCTTC. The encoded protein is CAWTGDRLGVYGYTF.

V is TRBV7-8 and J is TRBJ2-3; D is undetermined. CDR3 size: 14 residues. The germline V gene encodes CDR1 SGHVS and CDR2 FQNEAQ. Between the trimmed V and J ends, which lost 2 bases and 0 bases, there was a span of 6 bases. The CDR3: CASSLYFSTDTQYF. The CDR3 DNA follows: TGTGCCAGCAGCTTATATTTCAGCACAGATACGCAGTATTTT.

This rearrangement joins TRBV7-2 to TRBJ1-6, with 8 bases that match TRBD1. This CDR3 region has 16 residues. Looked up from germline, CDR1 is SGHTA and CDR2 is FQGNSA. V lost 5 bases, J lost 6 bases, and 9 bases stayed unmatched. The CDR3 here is CASSTRTGPLNSPLHF. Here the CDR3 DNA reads TGTGCCAGCAGCACCCGGACAGGGCCCCTTAATTCACCCCTCCACTTT.

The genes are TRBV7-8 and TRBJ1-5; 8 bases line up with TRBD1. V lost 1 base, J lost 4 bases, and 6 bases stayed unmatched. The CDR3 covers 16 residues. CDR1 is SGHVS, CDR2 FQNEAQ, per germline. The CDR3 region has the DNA TGTGCCAGCAGCTTAGGAACAGGGGGAGTTAATCAGCCCCAGCATTTT. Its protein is CASSLGTGGVNQPQHF.

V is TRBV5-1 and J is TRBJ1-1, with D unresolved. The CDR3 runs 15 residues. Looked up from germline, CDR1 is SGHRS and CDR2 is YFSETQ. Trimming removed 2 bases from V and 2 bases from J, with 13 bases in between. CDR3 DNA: TGCGCCAGCAGCTTAGTAGGGCAGCCCAACACTGAAGCTTTCTTT. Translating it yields CASSLVGQPNTEAFF.

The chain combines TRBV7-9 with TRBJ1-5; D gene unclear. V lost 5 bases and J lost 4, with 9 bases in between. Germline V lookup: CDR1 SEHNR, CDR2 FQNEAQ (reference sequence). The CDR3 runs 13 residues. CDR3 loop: CASSPQANQPQHF. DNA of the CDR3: TGTGCCAGCAGCCCCCAGGCAAATCAGCCCCAGCATTTT.

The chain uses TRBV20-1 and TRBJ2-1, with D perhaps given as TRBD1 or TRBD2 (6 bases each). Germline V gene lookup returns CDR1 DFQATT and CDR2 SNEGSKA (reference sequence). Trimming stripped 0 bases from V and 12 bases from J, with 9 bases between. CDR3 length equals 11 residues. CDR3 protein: CSARDGGGQFF. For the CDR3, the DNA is TGCAGTGCTAGAGATGGAGGGGGGCAGTTCTTC.

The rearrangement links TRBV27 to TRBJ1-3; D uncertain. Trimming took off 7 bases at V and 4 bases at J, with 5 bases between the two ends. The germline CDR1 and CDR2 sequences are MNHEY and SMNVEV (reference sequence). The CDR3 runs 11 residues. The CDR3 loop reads CASITGNTIYF. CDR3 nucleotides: TGTGCCAGCATAACCGGAAACACCATATATTTT.

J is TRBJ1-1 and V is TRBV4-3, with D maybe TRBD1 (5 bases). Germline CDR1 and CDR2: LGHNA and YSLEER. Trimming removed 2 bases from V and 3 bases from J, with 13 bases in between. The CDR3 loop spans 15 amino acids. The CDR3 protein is CASSQRVGGYTEAFF. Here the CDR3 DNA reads TGCGCCAGCAGCCAAAGAGTTGGGGGGTACACTGAAGCTTTCTTT.

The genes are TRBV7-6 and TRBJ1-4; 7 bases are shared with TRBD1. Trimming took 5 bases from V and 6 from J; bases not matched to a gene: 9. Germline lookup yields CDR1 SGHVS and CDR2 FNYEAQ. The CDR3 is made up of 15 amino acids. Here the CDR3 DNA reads TGTGCCAGCAGCAACACCGGGACAGAAGATGAAAAACTGTTTTTT. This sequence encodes CASSNTGTEDEKLFF.

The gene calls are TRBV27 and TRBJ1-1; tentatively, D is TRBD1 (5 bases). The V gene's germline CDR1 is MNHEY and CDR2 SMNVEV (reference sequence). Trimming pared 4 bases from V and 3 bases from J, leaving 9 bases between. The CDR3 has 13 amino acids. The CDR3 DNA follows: TGTGCCAGCAGTTGGGGACCACACACTGAAGCTTTCTTT. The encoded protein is CASSWGPHTEAFF.

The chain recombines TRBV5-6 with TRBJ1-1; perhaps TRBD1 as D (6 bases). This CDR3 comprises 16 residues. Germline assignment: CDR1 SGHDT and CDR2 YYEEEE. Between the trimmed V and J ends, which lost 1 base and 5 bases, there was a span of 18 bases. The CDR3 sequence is CASSLWGAGARTEAFF. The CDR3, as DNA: TGTGCCAGCAGCTTGTGGGGGGCAGGGGCCCGAACTGAAGCTTTCTTT. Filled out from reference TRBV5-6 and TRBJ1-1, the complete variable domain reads DAGVTQSPTHLIKTRGQQVTLRCSPKSGHDTVSWYQQALGQGPQFIFQYYEEEERQRGNFPDRFSGHQFPNYSSELNVNALLLGDSALYLCASSLWGAGARTEAFFGQGTRLTVV.

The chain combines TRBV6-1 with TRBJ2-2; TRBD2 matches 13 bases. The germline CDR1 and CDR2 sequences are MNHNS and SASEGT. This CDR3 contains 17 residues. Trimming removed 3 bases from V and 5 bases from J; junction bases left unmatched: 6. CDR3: CASSETSGGPETGELFF. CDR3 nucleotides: TGTGCCAGCAGTGAGACTAGCGGGGGGCCCGAAACCGGGGAGCTGTTTTTT.

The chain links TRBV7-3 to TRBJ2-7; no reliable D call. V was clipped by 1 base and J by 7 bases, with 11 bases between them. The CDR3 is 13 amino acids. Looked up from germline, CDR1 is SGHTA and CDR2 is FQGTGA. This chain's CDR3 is CASSLNGDYEQYF. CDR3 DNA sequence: TGTGCCAGCAGCTTAAACGGAGATTATGAGCAGTACTTC.

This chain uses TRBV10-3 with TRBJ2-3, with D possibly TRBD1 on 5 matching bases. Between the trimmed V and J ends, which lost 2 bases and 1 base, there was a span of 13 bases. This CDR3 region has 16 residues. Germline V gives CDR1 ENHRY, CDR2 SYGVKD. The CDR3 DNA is TGTGCCATCAGTGAGACAGGATACCCTCGCACAGATACGCAGTATTTT. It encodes CAISETGYPRTDTQYF.

In DNA form, the CDR3 reads TGCGCCAGCAGACCGGGACTAGCGGGGAGGGGAGATACGCAGTATTTT. Translated: CASRPGLAGRGDTQYF. The chain uses TRBV5-1 and TRBJ2-3; 13 bases agree with TRBD2. The CDR3 extends over 16 amino acids. V trimming: 5 bases; J trimming: 5 bases; junction bases outside the gene matches: 8. CDR1 and CDR2 from the germline V gene are SGHRS and YFSETQ.

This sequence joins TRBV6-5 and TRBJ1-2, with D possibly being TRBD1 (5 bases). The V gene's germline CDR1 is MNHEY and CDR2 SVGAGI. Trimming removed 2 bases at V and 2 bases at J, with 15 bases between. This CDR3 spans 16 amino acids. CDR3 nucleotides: TGTGCCAGCAGTTACCCCCGGGGAGGGGAGAACTATGGCTACACCTTC. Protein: CASSYPRGGENYGYTF.

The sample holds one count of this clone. CDR3 amino acids: CASSPTWDGDNEQFF. DNA for the CDR3: TGTGCCAGCAGCCCAACATGGGATGGGGACAATGAGCAGTTCTTC. The J gene is TRBJ2-1, the V gene TRBV27, with D uncertain. The V gene's germline CDR1 is MNHEY and CDR2 SMNVEV (reference sequence). Trimming removed 6 bases at V and 5 bases at J, with 17 bases between. The CDR3 extends over 15 amino acids.

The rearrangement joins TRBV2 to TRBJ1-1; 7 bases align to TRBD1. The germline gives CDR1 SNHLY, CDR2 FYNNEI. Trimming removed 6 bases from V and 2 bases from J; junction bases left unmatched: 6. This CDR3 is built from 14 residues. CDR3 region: CASREGQSNTEAFF. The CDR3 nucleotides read TGTGCCAGCAGGGAGGGACAGTCAAACACTGAAGCTTTCTTT.

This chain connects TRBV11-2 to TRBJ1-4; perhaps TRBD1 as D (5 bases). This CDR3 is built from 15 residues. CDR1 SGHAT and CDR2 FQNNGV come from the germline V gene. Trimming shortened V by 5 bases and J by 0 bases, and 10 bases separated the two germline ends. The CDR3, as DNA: TGTGCCAGCAGCGGCGACAGAGCAACTAATGAAAAACTGTTTTTT. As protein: CASSGDRATNEKLFF.

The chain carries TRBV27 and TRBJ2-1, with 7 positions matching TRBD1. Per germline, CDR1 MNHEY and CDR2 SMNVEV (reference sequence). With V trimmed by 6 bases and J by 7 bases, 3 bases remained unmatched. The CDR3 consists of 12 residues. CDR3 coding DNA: TGTGCCAGCAGCACAGGGGAAAATGAGCAGTTCTTC. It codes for CASSTGENEQFF.

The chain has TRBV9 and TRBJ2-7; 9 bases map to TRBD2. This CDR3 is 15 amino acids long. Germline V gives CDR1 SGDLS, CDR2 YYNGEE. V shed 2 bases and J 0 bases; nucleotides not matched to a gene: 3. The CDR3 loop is CASSVGGGDSYEQYF. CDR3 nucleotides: TGTGCCAGCAGCGTCGGCGGGGGGGACTCCTACGAGCAGTACTTC.